A selection of T cell receptor beta chains follows, all from one sample in a study of shared clonotypes between healthy human individuals. Libraries were prepared by immunoSEQ multiplex PCR; TCRdb keeps only in-frame clonotypes and omits some of them. Among nearly 1 million clones, more than 75% were seen once, and the ten largest hold approximately 1.5%. The sequencing input was memory CD4+ T cells sorted from blood. These receptor sequences come from a man younger than 35 in good health. The CDR3 runs from the conserved cysteine through the conserved F or W.

V	CDR3
TRBV11-2	CASSGPGGGTDTQYF
TRBV15	CATSLSYLGRTTF
TRBV5-1	CASRPISSGRADEQYF
TRBV2	CASSEDSLSGNTIYF
TRBV27	CASKPEDWATYNEQFF
TRBV14	CASSRQGSWEQYF
TRBV28	CASILPRQGINQPQHF
TRBV6-6	CASSYSVSSEAFF
TRBV7-6	CASSSTGRGGNSPLHF
TRBV2	CASSPTSNVLDTQYF
TRBV10-3	CAISAQGGFSGYTF
TRBV10-2	CATHVGGRNSPLHF
TRBV5-4	CASSLGGTVYGYTF
TRBV4-2	CASSPGTGGNTEAFF
TRBV11-2	CASTNRQGEKLFF
TRBV15	CATSRGQGDQETQYF
TRBV28	CASSPPPQRSPLHF
TRBV13	CASSLAGTRSYEQYF
TRBV2	CASSRLVAQQPQHF
TRBV4-1	CASSGTGGNNQPQHF
TRBV7-2	CASSPQVEAFTGELFF
TRBV2	CASLSGTSDYEQYF
TRBV2	CARKTSVSTDTQYF
TRBV7-9	CASSPQQLSGELFF
TRBV15	CATSRDRQGPSSYNSPLHF
TRBV10-3	CAISVRRDTGELFF
TRBV10-3	CAISEEGEGYGYTF
TRBV18	CASSPPTSSYEQYF
TRBV5-1	CASSLANSVQETQYF
TRBV5-6	CASSLWDSRYEQYF
TRBV2	CASSDPHRNYGYTF
TRBV19	CASSPQGAGLFF
TRBV28	CASSAPRYSIYGYTF
TRBV19	CASRSTGEFTEAFF
TRBV9	CASSVLTSGGNEQFF
TRBV7-2	CASSFGEPYSPLHF
TRBV25-1	CASMPRGSYGYTF
TRBV5-1	CASSSVNGDTQYF
TRBV25-1	CASSGYPAGDYGYTF
TRBV30	CAWSFPDTQYF
TRBV6-6	CASSSAGGQPQHF
TRBV4-1	CASSQGDYRKGEAFF
TRBV19	CASSININEKLFF
TRBV27	CASKEPGFGDEQFF
TRBV6-1	CASIGTVASTDTQYF
TRBV21-1	CATRGRATYEQYF
TRBV5-4	CASSSINSGEEAFF